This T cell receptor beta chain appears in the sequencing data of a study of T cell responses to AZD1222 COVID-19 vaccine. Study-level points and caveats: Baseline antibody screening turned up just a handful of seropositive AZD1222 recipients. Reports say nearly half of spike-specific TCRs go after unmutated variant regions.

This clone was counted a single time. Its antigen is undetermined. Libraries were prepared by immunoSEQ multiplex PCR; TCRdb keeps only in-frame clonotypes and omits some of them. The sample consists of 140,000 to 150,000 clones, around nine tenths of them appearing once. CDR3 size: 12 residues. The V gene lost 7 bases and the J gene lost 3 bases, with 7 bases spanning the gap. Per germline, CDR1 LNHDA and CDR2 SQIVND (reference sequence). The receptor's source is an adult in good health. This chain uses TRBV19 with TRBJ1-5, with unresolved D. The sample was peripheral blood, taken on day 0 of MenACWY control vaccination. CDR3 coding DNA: TGTGCCAGTACGGGTATCAATCAGCCCCAGCATTTT. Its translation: CASTGINQPQHF.